What follows are 9 T cell receptor beta chains derived from one specimen sequenced in a study of Ad26.COV2.S vaccination and SARS-CoV-2 variants. TCRdb's table, derived via immunoSEQ multiplex PCR, lists solely in-frame clones and lacks some. The sample has 430,000 or so clones, 80% to 90% seen once. Noted treatment: approximately 18 received Ad26.COV2.S at low or high dose, single or two shots; roughly 5 received placebo; per-sample allocation not given. The study sampled participants on day 63 after the first vaccine or placebo injection. The specimen comprised peripheral blood, sampled in a trial of Ad26.COV2.S vaccine versus placebo. The receptor set was obtained from a person aged 18 to 65 who received the Ad26.COV2.S COVID-19 vaccine or a placebo.

The V call is TRBV18, the J call TRBJ1-1; D is undetermined. The CDR3 covers 15 residues. V was pared by 3 bases and J by 1 base, with 12 bases between. The V gene's germline CDR1 is KGHSH and CDR2 LQKENI. The CDR3 nucleotides are TGTGCCAGCTCACCGGTGAGAGGCGGGAACACTGAAGCTTTCTTT. It translates to CASSPVRGGNTEAFF.

The genes are TRBV5-1 and TRBJ2-5; 13 bases agree with TRBD2. Germline V gives CDR1 SGHRS, CDR2 YFSETQ. This CDR3 spans 13 amino acids. The V segment lost 4 bases and the J segment 12 bases; nucleotides outside the gene matches: 6. The CDR3 coding sequence is TGCGCCAGCAGCCCCGGGACTAGCGGGGATAAGTACTTC. Translating gives CASSPGTSGDKYF.

This sequence joins TRBV27 and TRBJ2-1, with D perhaps assigned TRBD1 or TRBD2 (7 bases each). V dropped 2 bases and J dropped 8 bases, with 16 bases sitting between them. From germline, CDR1 is MNHEY and CDR2 SMNVEV (reference sequence). The CDR3 totals 15 residues. In DNA, the CDR3 is TGTGCCAGCAGTTTAAGGCGACAGGGAGGGGATGAGCAGTTCTTC. Its protein is CASSLRRQGGDEQFF.

V usage is TRBV14 and J usage is TRBJ1-1; D perhaps matches TRBD1 (5 bases). The germline V gene encodes CDR1 SGHDN and CDR2 FVKESK. CDR3 length equals 19 residues. V lost 4 bases and J 3 bases, leaving 27 bases between the germline ends. The CDR3 loop reads CASSPYPAGLAWGYTEAFF. The CDR3 nucleotides are TGTGCCAGCAGCCCTTACCCGGCGGGCCTCGCCTGGGGGTACACTGAAGCTTTCTTT.

The rearrangement links TRBV3-1 (or the pseudogene TRBV3-2) to TRBJ2-3; the D gene is possibly TRBD2 (6 bases). CDR3 size: 15 residues. V gave up 1 base and J gave up 7 bases, with 15 bases separating them. Germline V gene lookup returns CDR1 LGHDT and CDR2 YNNKEL (reference sequence). CDR3 nucleotide sequence: TGTGCCAGCAGCCAAGGGACGCCGGCGGGGAATACGCAGTATTTT. It codes for CASSQGTPAGNTQYF.

In its sample, this clone was seen a few times. The CDR3 sequence: CSVILGGDRRQPQHF. The DNA of the CDR3 is TGCAGCGTTATTTTGGGCGGGGACCGGCGACAGCCCCAGCATTTT. This sequence joins TRBV29-1 and TRBJ1-5; possible D gene TRBD1, 5 bases. The length of the CDR3 is 15 residues. V was cut by 5 bases and J by 7 bases, with 21 bases left in between. Germline CDR1 is SQVTM and CDR2 is ANQGSEA.

V usage is TRBV5-4 and J usage is TRBJ1-5; D gene ambiguous. This CDR3 region has 14 residues. From germline, CDR1 is SGHNT and CDR2 YYREEE (reference sequence). Trimming took off 3 bases at V and 1 base at J, with 8 bases between the two ends. The CDR3 spells CASSSDSSNQPQHF. The DNA of the CDR3 is TGTGCCAGCAGCTCGGACTCAAGCAATCAGCCCCAGCATTTT.

This chain links TRBV27 with TRBJ1-5; 9 nucleotides match TRBD1. The length of the CDR3 is 17 residues. Germline V gives CDR1 MNHEY, CDR2 SMNVEV (reference sequence). V trimming: 3 bases; J trimming: 7 bases; junction bases outside the gene matches: 13. The CDR3: CASSLPIPGQGRQPQHF. CDR3 DNA sequence: TGTGCCAGCAGTTTGCCAATACCGGGACAGGGTAGGCAGCCCCAGCATTTT.

The gene calls are TRBV6-5 and TRBJ2-1; the D gene could be TRBD1 or TRBD2 (6 bases each). V was clipped by 4 bases and J by 12 bases, with 22 bases between them. The germline V gene encodes CDR1 MNHEY and CDR2 SVGAGI. The CDR3 covers 15 residues. The CDR3 coding sequence is TGTGCCAGCAGTTGGGGGCGACTAGTGGAAGGAAGGCAGTTCTTC. This codes for CASSWGRLVEGRQFF.